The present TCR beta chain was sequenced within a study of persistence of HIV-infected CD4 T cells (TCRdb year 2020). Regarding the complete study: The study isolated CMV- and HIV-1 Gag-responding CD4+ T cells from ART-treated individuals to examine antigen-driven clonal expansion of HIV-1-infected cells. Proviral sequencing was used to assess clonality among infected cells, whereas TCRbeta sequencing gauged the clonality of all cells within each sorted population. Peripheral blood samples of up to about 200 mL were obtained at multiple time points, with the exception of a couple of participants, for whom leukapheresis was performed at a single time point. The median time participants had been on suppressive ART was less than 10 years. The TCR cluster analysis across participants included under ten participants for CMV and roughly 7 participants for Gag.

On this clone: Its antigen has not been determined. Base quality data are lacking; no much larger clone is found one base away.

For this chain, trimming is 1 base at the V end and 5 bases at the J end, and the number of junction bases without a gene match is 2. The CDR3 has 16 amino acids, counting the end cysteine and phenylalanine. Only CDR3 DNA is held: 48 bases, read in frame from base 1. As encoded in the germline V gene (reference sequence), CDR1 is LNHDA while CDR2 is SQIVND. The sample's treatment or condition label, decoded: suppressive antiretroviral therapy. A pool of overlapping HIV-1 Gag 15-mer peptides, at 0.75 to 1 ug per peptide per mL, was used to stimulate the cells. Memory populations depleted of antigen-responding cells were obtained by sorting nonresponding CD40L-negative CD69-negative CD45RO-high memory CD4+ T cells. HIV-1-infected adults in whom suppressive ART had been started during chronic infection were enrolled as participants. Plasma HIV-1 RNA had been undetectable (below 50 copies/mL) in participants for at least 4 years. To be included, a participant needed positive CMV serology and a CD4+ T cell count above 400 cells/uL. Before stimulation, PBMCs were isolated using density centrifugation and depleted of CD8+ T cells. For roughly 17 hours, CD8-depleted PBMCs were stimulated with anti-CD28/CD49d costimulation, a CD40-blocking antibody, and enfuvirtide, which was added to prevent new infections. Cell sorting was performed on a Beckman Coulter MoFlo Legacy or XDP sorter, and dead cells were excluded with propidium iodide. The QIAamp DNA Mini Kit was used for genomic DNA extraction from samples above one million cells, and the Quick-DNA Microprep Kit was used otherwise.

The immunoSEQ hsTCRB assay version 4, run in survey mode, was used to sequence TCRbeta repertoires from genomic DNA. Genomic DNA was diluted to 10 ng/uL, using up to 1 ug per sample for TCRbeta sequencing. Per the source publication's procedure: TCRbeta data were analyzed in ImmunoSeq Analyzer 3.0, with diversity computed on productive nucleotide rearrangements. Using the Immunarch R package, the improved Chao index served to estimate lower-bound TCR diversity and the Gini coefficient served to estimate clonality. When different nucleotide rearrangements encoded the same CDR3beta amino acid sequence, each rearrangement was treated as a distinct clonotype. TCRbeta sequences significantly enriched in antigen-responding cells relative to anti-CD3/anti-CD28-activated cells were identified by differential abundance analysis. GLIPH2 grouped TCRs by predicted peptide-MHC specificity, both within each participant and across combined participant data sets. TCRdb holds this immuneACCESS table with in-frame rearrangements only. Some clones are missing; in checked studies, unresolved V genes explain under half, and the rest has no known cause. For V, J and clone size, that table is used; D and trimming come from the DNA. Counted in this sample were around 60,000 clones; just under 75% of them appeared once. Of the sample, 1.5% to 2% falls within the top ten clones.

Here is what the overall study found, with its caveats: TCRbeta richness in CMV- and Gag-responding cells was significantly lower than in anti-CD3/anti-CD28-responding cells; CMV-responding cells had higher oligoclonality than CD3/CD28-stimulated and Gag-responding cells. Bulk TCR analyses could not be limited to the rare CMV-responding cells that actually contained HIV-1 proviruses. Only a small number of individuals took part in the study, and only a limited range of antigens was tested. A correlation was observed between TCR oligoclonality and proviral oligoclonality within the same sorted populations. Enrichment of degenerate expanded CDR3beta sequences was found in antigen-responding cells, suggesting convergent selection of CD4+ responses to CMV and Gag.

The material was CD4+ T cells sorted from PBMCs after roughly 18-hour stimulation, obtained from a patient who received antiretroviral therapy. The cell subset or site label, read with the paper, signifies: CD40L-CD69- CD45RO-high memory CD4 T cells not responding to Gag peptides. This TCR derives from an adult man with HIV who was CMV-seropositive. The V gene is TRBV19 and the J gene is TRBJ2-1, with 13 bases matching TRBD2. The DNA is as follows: TGTGCCAGTAGTATAGCGGGACTAGCGGGGAACAATGAGCAGTTCTTC. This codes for CASSIAGLAGNNEQFF.